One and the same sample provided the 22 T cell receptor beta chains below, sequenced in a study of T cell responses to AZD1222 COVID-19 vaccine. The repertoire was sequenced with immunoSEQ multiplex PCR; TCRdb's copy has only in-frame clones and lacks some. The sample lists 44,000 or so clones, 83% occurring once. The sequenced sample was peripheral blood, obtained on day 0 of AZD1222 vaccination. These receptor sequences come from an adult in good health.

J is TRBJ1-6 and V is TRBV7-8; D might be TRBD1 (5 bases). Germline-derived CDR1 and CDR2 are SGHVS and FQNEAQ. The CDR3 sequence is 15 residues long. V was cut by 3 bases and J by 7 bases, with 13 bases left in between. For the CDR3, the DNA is TGTGCCAGCAGCTTTGAAACAGGCCCGAATTCACCCCTCCACTTT. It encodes CASSFETGPNSPLHF.

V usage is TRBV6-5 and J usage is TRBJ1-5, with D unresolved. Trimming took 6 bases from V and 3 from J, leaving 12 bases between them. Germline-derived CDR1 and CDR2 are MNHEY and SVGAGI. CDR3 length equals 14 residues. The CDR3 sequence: CASSRRRNNQPQHF. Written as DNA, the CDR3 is TGTGCCAGCAGCCGCCGACGGAACAATCAGCCCCAGCATTTT.

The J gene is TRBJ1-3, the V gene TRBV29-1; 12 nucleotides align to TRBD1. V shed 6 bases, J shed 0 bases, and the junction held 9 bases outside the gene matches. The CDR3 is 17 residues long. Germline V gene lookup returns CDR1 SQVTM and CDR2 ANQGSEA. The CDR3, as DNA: TGCAGCGTGGCCGGGACAGGGGGCTTAAGCTCTGGAAACACCATATATTTT. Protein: CSVAGTGGLSSGNTIYF.

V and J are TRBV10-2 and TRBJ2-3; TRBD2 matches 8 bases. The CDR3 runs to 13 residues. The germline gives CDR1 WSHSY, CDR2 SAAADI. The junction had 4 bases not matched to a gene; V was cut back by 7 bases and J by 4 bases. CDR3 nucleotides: TGCGCCAGCAATAGCGGGAACCCAGATACGCAGTATTTT. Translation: CASNSGNPDTQYF.

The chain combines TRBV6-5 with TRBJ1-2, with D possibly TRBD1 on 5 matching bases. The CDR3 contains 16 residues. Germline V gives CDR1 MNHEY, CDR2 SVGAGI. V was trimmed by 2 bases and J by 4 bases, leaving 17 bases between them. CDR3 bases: TGTGCCAGCAGTTACCGGACCGCAGGGAGTAGCTATGGCTACACCTTC. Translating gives CASSYRTAGSSYGYTF.

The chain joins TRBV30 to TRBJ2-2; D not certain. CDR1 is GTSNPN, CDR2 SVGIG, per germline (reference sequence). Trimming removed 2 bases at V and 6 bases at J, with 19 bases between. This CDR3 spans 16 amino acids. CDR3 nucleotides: TGTGCCTGGAGTCTTTACGCCTCCACAAAATCCGGGGAGCTGTTTTTT. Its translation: CAWSLYASTKSGELFF.

The CDR3 reads CAWNRDRGNTGELFF. The CDR3 region has the DNA TGTGCCTGGAACCGGGACAGGGGGAACACCGGGGAGCTGTTTTTT. The chain uses TRBV30 and TRBJ2-2; TRBD1 agrees at 10 bases. The CDR3 has 15 residues. After removal of 4 bases from V and 1 base from J, the junction contained 3 bases not matched to a gene. Germline CDR1 is GTSNPN and CDR2 is SVGIG (reference sequence). Full variable domain (outside the CDR3, taken from reference TRBV30 and TRBJ2-2): SQTIHQWPATLVQPVGSPLSLECTVEGTSNPNLYWYRQAAGRGLQLLFYSVGIGQISSEVPQNLSASRPQDRQFILSSKKLLLSDSGFYLCAWNRDRGNTGELFFGEGSRLTVL.

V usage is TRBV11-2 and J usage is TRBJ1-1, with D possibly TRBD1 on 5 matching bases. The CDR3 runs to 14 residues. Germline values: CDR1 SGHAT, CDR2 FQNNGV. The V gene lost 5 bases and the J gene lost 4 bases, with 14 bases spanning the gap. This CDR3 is CASSLGRLGTEAFF. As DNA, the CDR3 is TGTGCCAGCAGCCTGGGACGCTTGGGCACTGAAGCTTTCTTT.

CDR3 in amino acids: CASEMTGLDTEAFF. The CDR3 DNA follows: TGTGCCAGCGAGATGACTGGGCTAGACACTGAAGCTTTCTTT. The chain combines TRBV7-9 with TRBJ1-1; no clear D. Deletions cut 8 bases from V and 3 bases from J, with 16 bases between. The CDR3 contains 14 residues. Germline-derived CDR1 and CDR2 are SEHNR and FQNEAQ (reference sequence).

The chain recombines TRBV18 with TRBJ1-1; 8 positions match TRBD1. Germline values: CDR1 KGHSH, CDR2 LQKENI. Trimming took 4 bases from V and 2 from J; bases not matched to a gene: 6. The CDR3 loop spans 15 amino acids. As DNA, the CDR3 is TGTGCCAGCTCACTCAGGACAGGGCCAAACACTGAAGCTTTCTTT. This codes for CASSLRTGPNTEAFF. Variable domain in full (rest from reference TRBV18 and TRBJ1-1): NAGVMQNPRHLVRRRGQEARLRCSPMKGHSHVYWYRQLPEEGLKFMVYLQKENIIDESGMPKERFSAEFPKEGPSILRIQQVVRGDSAAYFCASSLRTGPNTEAFFGQGTRLTVV.

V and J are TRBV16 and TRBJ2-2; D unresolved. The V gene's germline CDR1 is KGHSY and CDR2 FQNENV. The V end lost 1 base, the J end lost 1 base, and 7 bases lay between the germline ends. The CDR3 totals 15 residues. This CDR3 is CASSQLKGNTGELFF. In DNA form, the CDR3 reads TGTGCCAGCAGCCAATTGAAAGGGAACACCGGGGAGCTGTTTTTT.

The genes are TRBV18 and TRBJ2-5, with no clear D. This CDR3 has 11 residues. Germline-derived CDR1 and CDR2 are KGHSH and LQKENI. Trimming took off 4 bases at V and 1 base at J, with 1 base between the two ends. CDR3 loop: CASSRQETQYF. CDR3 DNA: TGTGCCAGCTCACGCCAAGAGACCCAGTACTTC. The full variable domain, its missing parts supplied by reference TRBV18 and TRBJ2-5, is NAGVMQNPRHLVRRRGQEARLRCSPMKGHSHVYWYRQLPEEGLKFMVYLQKENIIDESGMPKERFSAEFPKEGPSILRIQQVVRGDSAAYFCASSRQETQYFGPGTRLLVL.

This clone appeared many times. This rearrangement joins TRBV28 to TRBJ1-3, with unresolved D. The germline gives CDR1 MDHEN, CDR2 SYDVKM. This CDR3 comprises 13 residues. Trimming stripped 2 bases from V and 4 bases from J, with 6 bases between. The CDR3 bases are TGTGCCAGCAGTTTAAGAAGCGGAAACACCATATATTTT. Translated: CASSLRSGNTIYF.

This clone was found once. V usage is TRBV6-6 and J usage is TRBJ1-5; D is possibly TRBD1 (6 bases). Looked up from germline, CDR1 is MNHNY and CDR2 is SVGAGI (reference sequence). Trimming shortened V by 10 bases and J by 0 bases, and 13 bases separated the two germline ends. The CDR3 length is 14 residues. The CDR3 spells CATGEVSSNQPQHF. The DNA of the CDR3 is TGTGCCACAGGGGAGGTTAGTAGCAATCAGCCCCAGCATTTT.

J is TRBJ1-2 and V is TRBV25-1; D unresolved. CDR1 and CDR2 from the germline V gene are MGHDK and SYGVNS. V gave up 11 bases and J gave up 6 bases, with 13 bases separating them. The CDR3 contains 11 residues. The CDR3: CASHSPHGYTF. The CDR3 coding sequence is TGTGCCTCCCACTCCCCCCATGGCTACACCTTC.

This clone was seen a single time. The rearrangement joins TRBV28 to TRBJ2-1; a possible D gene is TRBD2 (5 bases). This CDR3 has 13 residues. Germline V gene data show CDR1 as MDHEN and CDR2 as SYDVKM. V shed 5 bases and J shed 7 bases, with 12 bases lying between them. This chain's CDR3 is CASSMDLKNEQFF. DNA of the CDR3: TGTGCCAGCAGTATGGACTTAAAGAATGAGCAGTTCTTC.

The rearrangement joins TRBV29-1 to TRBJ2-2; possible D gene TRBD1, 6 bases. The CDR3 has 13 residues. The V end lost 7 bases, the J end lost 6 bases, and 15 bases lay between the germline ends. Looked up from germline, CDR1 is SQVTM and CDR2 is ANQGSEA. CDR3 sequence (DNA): TGCAGCGCCAGGGGCCCCGGGTCCGGGGAGCTGTTTTTT. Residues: CSARGPGSGELFF.

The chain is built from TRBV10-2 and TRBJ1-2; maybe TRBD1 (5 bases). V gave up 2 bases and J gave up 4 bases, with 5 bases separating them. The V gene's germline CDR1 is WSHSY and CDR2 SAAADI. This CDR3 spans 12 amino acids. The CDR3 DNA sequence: TGCGCCAGCAGTGAGGGGGGCTATGGCTACACCTTC. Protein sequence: CASSEGGYGYTF.

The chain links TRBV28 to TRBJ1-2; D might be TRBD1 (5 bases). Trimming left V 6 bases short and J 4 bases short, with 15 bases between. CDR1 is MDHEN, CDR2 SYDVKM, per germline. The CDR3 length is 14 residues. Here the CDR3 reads CASSPYGGSYGYTF. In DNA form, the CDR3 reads TGTGCCAGCAGCCCTTATGGGGGTAGCTATGGCTACACCTTC.

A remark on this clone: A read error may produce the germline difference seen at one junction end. CDR3 protein: CASSQYTASAF. CDR3 nucleotide sequence: TGCGCCAGCAGTCAATATACGGCCTCCGCCTTC. The genes are TRBV23-1 and TRBJ1-2; no clear D. TRBV23-1 is labeled an ORF, and its function is uncertain. The CDR3 has 11 residues.

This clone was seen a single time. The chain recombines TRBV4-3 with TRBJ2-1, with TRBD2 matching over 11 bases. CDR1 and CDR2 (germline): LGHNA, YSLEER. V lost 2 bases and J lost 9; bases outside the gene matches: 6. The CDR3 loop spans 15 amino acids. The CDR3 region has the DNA TGCGCCAGCAGCCAACTTAGCGGGGGGGGTCGTGAGCAGTTCTTC. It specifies CASSQLSGGGREQFF.

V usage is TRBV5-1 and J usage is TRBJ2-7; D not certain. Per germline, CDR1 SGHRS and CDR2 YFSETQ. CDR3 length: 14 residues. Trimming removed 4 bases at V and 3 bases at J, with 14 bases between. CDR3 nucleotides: TGCGCCAGCAGCGGAACCGGGCGCTACTACGAGCAGTACTTC. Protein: CASSGTGRYYEQYF.